Listed below are T cell receptor beta chains from one sample, sequenced in a study of shared clonotypes between healthy human individuals. The assay was immunoSEQ multiplex PCR, and TCRdb's table has in-frame clones only and misses some. The sample lists 530,000 or so clones, about three quarters occurring once. Sequenced material: PBMCs. The receptors stem from a woman aged 40 to 49 in good health. Some clones in this sample may be carry-over from other donors' samples. Both conserved end residues are part of each CDR3. The order of the fields is V gene, J gene, D gene, clone size, CDR3 protein, CDR3 DNA. The D gene is left open where the match is weak. Clone size appears in some rows only: once, few, many, or a class for an expanded clone.

V gene: TRBV19
J gene: TRBJ1-1
D gene: -
clone size: -
CDR3 protein: CASSMNRDAEAFF
CDR3 DNA: TGTGCCAGTAGTATGAACAGGGATGCTGAAGCTTTCTTT

V gene: TRBV20-1
J gene: TRBJ1-2
D gene: -
clone size: -
CDR3 protein: CSVWAFDGYTF
CDR3 DNA: TGCAGTGTGTGGGCTTTCGATGGCTACACCTTC

V gene: TRBV10-3
J gene: TRBJ2-7
D gene: -
clone size: -
CDR3 protein: CASLNSDSYEQYF
CDR3 DNA: TGTGCCTCCCTGAACTCAGACTCCTACGAGCAGTACTTC

V gene: TRBV18
J gene: TRBJ1-5
D gene: TRBD1
clone size: -
CDR3 protein: CANQQGAQYSNQPQHF
CDR3 DNA: TGTGCCAACCAACAGGGGGCCCAATATAGCAATCAGCCCCAGCATTTT

V gene: TRBV2
J gene: TRBJ2-1
D gene: TRBD2
clone size: -
CDR3 protein: CASSSGTSSANEQFF
CDR3 DNA: TGTGCCAGCAGTTCCGGGACTAGTAGTGCCAATGAGCAGTTCTTC

V gene: TRBV5-1
J gene: TRBJ2-7
D gene: TRBD2
clone size: -
CDR3 protein: CASSLAPLKLAGGTSYEQYF
CDR3 DNA: TGCGCCAGCAGCTTGGCTCCCCTGAAACTAGCGGGAGGCACTTCCTACGAGCAGTACTTC

V gene: TRBV7-2
J gene: TRBJ2-3
D gene: -
clone size: -
CDR3 protein: CASSSPKASYLTDTQYF
CDR3 DNA: TGTGCCAGCAGCTCCCCTAAGGCTAGCTATTTGACAGATACGCAGTATTTT

V gene: TRBV6-6
J gene: TRBJ1-4
D gene: TRBD1
clone size: -
CDR3 protein: CASSSTGQGVGKLFF
CDR3 DNA: TGTGCCAGCAGTTCGACGGGACAGGGCGTCGGAAAACTGTTTTTT

V gene: TRBV11-2
J gene: TRBJ1-1
D gene: -
clone size: -
CDR3 protein: CASSFGQNMNTEAFF
CDR3 DNA: TGTGCCAGCAGCTTCGGACAGAACATGAACACTGAAGCTTTCTTT

V gene: TRBV28
J gene: TRBJ1-5
D gene: TRBD1
clone size: -
CDR3 protein: CASRLGGQGALSNQPQHF
CDR3 DNA: TGTGCCAGCAGACTAGGGGGACAGGGGGCTTTAAGCAATCAGCCCCAGCATTTT

V gene: TRBV15
J gene: TRBJ2-1
D gene: TRBD2
clone size: once
CDR3 protein: CATSGSGSNEQFF
CDR3 DNA: TGTGCCACCAGCGGAAGCGGGAGCAATGAGCAGTTCTTC

V gene: TRBV27
J gene: TRBJ1-3
D gene: -
clone size: few
CDR3 protein: CASSLVGPGNTIYF
CDR3 DNA: TGTGCCAGCAGTTTAGTGGGGCCTGGAAACACCATATATTTT

V gene: TRBV2
J gene: TRBJ2-7
D gene: -
clone size: -
CDR3 protein: CASRNYEQYF
CDR3 DNA: TGTGCCAGTCGCAATTACGAGCAGTACTTC

V gene: TRBV5-1
J gene: TRBJ2-3
D gene: TRBD2
clone size: -
CDR3 protein: CASSLLARDSDTQYF
CDR3 DNA: TGCGCCAGCAGCTTACTAGCGCGGGACTCAGATACGCAGTATTTT

V gene: TRBV6-1
J gene: TRBJ1-3
D gene: TRBD1
clone size: -
CDR3 protein: CASTDRGLAGNTIYF
CDR3 DNA: TGTGCCAGCACGGACAGGGGGCTAGCGGGAAACACCATATATTTT

V gene: TRBV19
J gene: TRBJ2-1
D gene: TRBD2
clone size: -
CDR3 protein: CASMGLAGVNEQFF
CDR3 DNA: TGTGCCAGTATGGGACTAGCGGGAGTAAATGAGCAGTTCTTC

V gene: TRBV28
J gene: TRBJ2-7
D gene: TRBD2
clone size: -
CDR3 protein: CASSFPSGRRDYEQYF
CDR3 DNA: TGTGCCAGCAGTTTCCCTAGCGGGAGACGAGACTACGAGCAGTACTTC

V gene: TRBV28
J gene: TRBJ1-2
D gene: -
clone size: once
CDR3 protein: CASSLPGDYGYTF
CDR3 DNA: TGTGCCAGCAGTTTGCCGGGGGACTATGGCTACACCTTC

V gene: TRBV5-6
J gene: TRBJ1-1
D gene: -
clone size: -
CDR3 protein: CASSLPYGAAFF
CDR3 DNA: TGTGCCAGCAGTTTGCCGTATGGAGCGGCTTTCTTT

V gene: TRBV6-1
J gene: TRBJ2-3
D gene: TRBD2
clone size: -
CDR3 protein: CASSVFSTSGYTDTQYF
CDR3 DNA: TGTGCCAGCAGTGTCTTTTCGACTAGCGGATACACAGATACGCAGTATTTT

V gene: TRBV7-9
J gene: TRBJ1-1
D gene: -
clone size: -
CDR3 protein: CASSLTGTNTEAFF
CDR3 DNA: TGTGCCAGCAGCTTAACGGGGACGAACACTGAAGCTTTCTTT

V gene: TRBV28
J gene: TRBJ1-1
D gene: -
clone size: many
CDR3 protein: CASSLFLVWGRPNTEAFF
CDR3 DNA: TGTGCCAGCAGTTTATTCTTGGTGTGGGGCAGGCCAAACACTGAAGCTTTCTTT

V gene: TRBV4-2
J gene: TRBJ2-2
D gene: -
clone size: -
CDR3 protein: CASSQVSRDPSSTEELFF
CDR3 DNA: TGTGCCAGCAGCCAAGTATCGCGGGACCCGTCGAGCACCGAGGAGCTGTTTTTT

V gene: TRBV19
J gene: TRBJ1-2
D gene: -
clone size: -
CDR3 protein: CASSKQGEGYGYTF
CDR3 DNA: TGTGCCAGTAGTAAACAGGGAGAAGGCTATGGCTACACCTTC

V gene: TRBV6-6
J gene: TRBJ2-7
D gene: -
clone size: -
CDR3 protein: CASPRGRIEQYF
CDR3 DNA: TGTGCCAGCCCCCGAGGGAGGATCGAGCAGTACTTC

V gene: TRBV7-8
J gene: TRBJ1-1
D gene: -
clone size: few
CDR3 protein: CASSLTTNTEAFF
CDR3 DNA: TGTGCCAGCAGCTTAACGACGAACACTGAAGCTTTCTTT

V gene: TRBV11-3
J gene: TRBJ2-3
D gene: -
clone size: -
CDR3 protein: CASSLVGATDTQYF
CDR3 DNA: TGTGCCAGCAGCTTAGTTGGAGCTACAGATACGCAGTATTTT

V gene: TRBV30
J gene: TRBJ2-5
D gene: TRBD1
clone size: -
CDR3 protein: CAWRTTGTGVFEQYF
CDR3 DNA: TGTGCCTGGAGGACCACCGGGACAGGGGTGTTTGAGCAGTACTTC

V gene: TRBV6-6
J gene: TRBJ2-5
D gene: -
clone size: -
CDR3 protein: CASSSSSVQETQYF
CDR3 DNA: TGTGCCAGCAGTTCGTCTAGCGTCCAAGAGACCCAGTACTTC

V gene: TRBV28
J gene: TRBJ2-2
D gene: TRBD2
clone size: -
CDR3 protein: CASSGGGGRGTGELFF
CDR3 DNA: TGTGCCAGCAGCGGAGGTGGAGGGAGGGGCACCGGGGAGCTGTTTTTT

V gene: TRBV30
J gene: TRBJ2-1
D gene: -
clone size: once
CDR3 protein: CAWSVGLASYNEQFF
CDR3 DNA: TGTGCCTGGAGTGTAGGGCTTGCCTCCTACAATGAGCAGTTCTTC

V gene: TRBV7-2
J gene: TRBJ1-2
D gene: -
clone size: -
CDR3 protein: CASSPGAGYTF
CDR3 DNA: TGTGCCAGCAGCCCAGGGGCTGGCTACACCTTC

V gene: TRBV5-4
J gene: TRBJ2-5
D gene: TRBD2
clone size: -
CDR3 protein: CASSPGGTSGLQETQYF
CDR3 DNA: TGTGCCAGCAGCCCTGGTGGGACTAGCGGACTCCAAGAGACCCAGTACTTC

V gene: TRBV7-2
J gene: TRBJ2-4
D gene: -
clone size: few
CDR3 protein: CASSLYEAKNIQYF
CDR3 DNA: TGTGCCAGCAGCCTATATGAAGCCAAAAACATTCAGTACTTC

V gene: TRBV7-3
J gene: TRBJ2-1
D gene: -
clone size: -
CDR3 protein: CASSLGLYNEQFF
CDR3 DNA: TGTGCCAGCAGCTTGGGTCTATACAATGAGCAGTTCTTC

V gene: TRBV10-3
J gene: TRBJ2-3
D gene: -
clone size: -
CDR3 protein: CAISVAGLTDTQYF
CDR3 DNA: TGTGCCATCAGTGTAGCAGGGTTAACAGATACGCAGTATTTT

V gene: TRBV10-3
J gene: TRBJ2-3
D gene: TRBD2
clone size: -
CDR3 protein: CAISGGLGGTDTQYF
CDR3 DNA: TGTGCCATCAGTGGTGGACTAGGTGGCACAGATACGCAGTATTTT

V gene: TRBV4-3
J gene: TRBJ2-6
D gene: -
clone size: -
CDR3 protein: CASSQTPWSVSGANVLTF
CDR3 DNA: TGCGCCAGCAGCCAAACTCCATGGTCGGTCTCTGGGGCCAACGTCCTGACTTTC

V gene: TRBV7-9
J gene: TRBJ2-7
D gene: TRBD2
clone size: -
CDR3 protein: CASSALAGKDYEQYF
CDR3 DNA: TGTGCCAGCAGCGCGCTAGCGGGTAAGGACTACGAGCAGTACTTC

V gene: TRBV18
J gene: TRBJ2-1
D gene: TRBD2
clone size: once
CDR3 protein: CASSPPGSRREWVEQFF
CDR3 DNA: TGTGCCAGCTCACCACCGGGAAGTAGGCGGGAGTGGGTTGAGCAGTTCTTC

V gene: TRBV4-1
J gene: TRBJ2-7
D gene: -
clone size: once
CDR3 protein: CASSQGLLGQGSYEQYF
CDR3 DNA: TGCGCCAGCAGCCAAGGTCTGCTGGGGCAGGGAAGTTACGAGCAGTACTTC

V gene: TRBV30
J gene: TRBJ2-1
D gene: TRBD2
clone size: -
CDR3 protein: CAWSVRLAGYNEQFF
CDR3 DNA: TGTGCCTGGAGTGTACGACTAGCGGGTTACAATGAGCAGTTCTTC

V gene: TRBV6-1
J gene: TRBJ1-2
D gene: -
clone size: many
CDR3 protein: CASSEDLERSVVYGYTF
CDR3 DNA: TGTGCCAGCAGTGAAGATTTGGAACGATCGGTAGTCTATGGCTACACCTTC

V gene: TRBV5-1
J gene: TRBJ2-2
D gene: TRBD2
clone size: -
CDR3 protein: CASSLRLAGDNTGELFF
CDR3 DNA: TGCGCCAGCAGCTTGAGGTTGGCGGGAGATAACACCGGGGAGCTGTTTTTT

V gene: TRBV7-9
J gene: TRBJ1-4
D gene: -
clone size: -
CDR3 protein: CASSPLEAYNEKLFF
CDR3 DNA: TGTGCCAGCAGCCCCCTGGAGGCATATAATGAAAAACTGTTTTTT

V gene: TRBV4-3
J gene: TRBJ2-3
D gene: TRBD1
clone size: -
CDR3 protein: CASSPGTGNTDTQYF
CDR3 DNA: TGCGCCAGCAGCCCCGGGACAGGGAATACAGATACGCAGTATTTT

V gene: TRBV7-9
J gene: TRBJ2-1
D gene: -
clone size: -
CDR3 protein: CASSPPDQSKVGEQFF
CDR3 DNA: TGTGCCAGCAGCCCCCCGGACCAAAGTAAGGTCGGTGAGCAGTTCTTC

V gene: TRBV6-1
J gene: TRBJ2-3
D gene: TRBD1
clone size: -
CDR3 protein: CASRRTGIVADTQYF
CDR3 DNA: TGTGCCAGCAGAAGGACAGGGATTGTGGCAGATACGCAGTATTTT

V gene: TRBV28
J gene: TRBJ1-5
D gene: -
clone size: few
CDR3 protein: CASSLISTYSNQPQHF
CDR3 DNA: TGTGCCAGCAGTTTAATTTCCACCTATAGCAATCAGCCCCAGCATTTT

V gene: TRBV19
J gene: TRBJ2-3
D gene: TRBD2
clone size: -
CDR3 protein: CASSWPSGSSTDTQYF
CDR3 DNA: TGTGCCAGTAGTTGGCCTAGCGGGTCTAGCACAGATACGCAGTATTTT

V gene: TRBV5-6
J gene: TRBJ2-7
D gene: -
clone size: few
CDR3 protein: CASSSTGRYEQYF
CDR3 DNA: TGTGCCAGCAGCTCCACAGGGCGATACGAGCAGTACTTC

V gene: TRBV9
J gene: TRBJ2-1
D gene: TRBD2
clone size: -
CDR3 protein: CASSKTSGRANEQFF
CDR3 DNA: TGTGCCAGCAGCAAGACTAGCGGGAGGGCCAATGAGCAGTTCTTC

V gene: TRBV29-1
J gene: TRBJ2-7
D gene: -
clone size: -
CDR3 protein: CSVEVFGASYEQYF
CDR3 DNA: TGCAGCGTTGAGGTTTTTGGCGCCTCCTACGAGCAGTACTTC

V gene: TRBV27
J gene: TRBJ2-3
D gene: -
clone size: -
CDR3 protein: CASSRYRAGDTQYF
CDR3 DNA: TGTGCCAGCAGTCGCTATAGGGCGGGAGATACGCAGTATTTT

V gene: TRBV7-3
J gene: TRBJ2-5
D gene: -
clone size: few
CDR3 protein: CASSLLGGAGETQYF
CDR3 DNA: TGTGCCAGCAGCTTATTAGGGGGGGCTGGAGAGACCCAGTACTTC

V gene: TRBV10-3
J gene: TRBJ2-1
D gene: TRBD2
clone size: -
CDR3 protein: CAISEPLGAGGAYNEQFF
CDR3 DNA: TGTGCCATCAGTGAGCCCCTTGGGGCGGGAGGTGCCTACAATGAGCAGTTCTTC

V gene: TRBV13
J gene: TRBJ1-2
D gene: -
clone size: -
CDR3 protein: CASSKSFGQRFNYGYTF
CDR3 DNA: TGTGCCAGCAGCAAATCCTTTGGACAACGATTTAACTATGGCTACACCTTC

V gene: TRBV30
J gene: TRBJ1-5
D gene: -
clone size: -
CDR3 protein: CAWSAMRHRGPRSNQPQHF
CDR3 DNA: TGTGCCTGGAGTGCGATGAGACACCGCGGCCCTAGGAGCAATCAGCCCCAGCATTTT

V gene: TRBV30
J gene: TRBJ2-5
D gene: TRBD2
clone size: -
CDR3 protein: CAWSVGLAEGEETQYF
CDR3 DNA: TGTGCCTGGAGTGTGGGACTAGCTGAAGGGGAAGAGACCCAGTACTTC